Below, 21 T cell receptor beta chains from the same sample are listed, as sequenced in a study of T cell responses to AZD1222 COVID-19 vaccine. The data were produced by immunoSEQ multiplex PCR, yet TCRdb's version contains in-frame clones alone and is incomplete. The profile shows 65,000 or so clones, about 83% of them singletons. The material was peripheral blood, obtained on day 0 of AZD1222 vaccination. Receptors originate from an adult in good health.

The V and J genes are TRBV6-1 and TRBJ1-1, with D unresolved. CDR1 is MNHNS and CDR2 is SASEGT in the germline V gene. CDR3 length: 15 residues. Trimming removed 1 base at V and 4 bases at J, with 13 bases between. DNA of the CDR3: TGTGCCAGCAGTGAAGGACCTGAATGGGGCACTGAAGCTTTCTTT. This gives the protein CASSEGPEWGTEAFF.

This rearrangement joins TRBV7-2 to TRBJ2-1; the D call may be TRBD1 or TRBD2 (5 bases each). With 5 bases removed from V and 4 bases from J, the gap between germline ends came to 9 bases. The germline V gene encodes CDR1 SGHTA and CDR2 FQGNSA. The CDR3 contains 13 residues. As DNA, the CDR3 is TGTGCCAGCAGCGAGGGGCTTTACAATGAGCAGTTCTTC. This codes for CASSEGLYNEQFF.

The V call is TRBV15, the J call TRBJ2-5, with 13 bases fitting TRBD2. CDR3 length: 17 amino acids. Germline V gene data show CDR1 as LNHNV and CDR2 as YYDKDF (reference sequence). The junction had 8 bases not matched to a gene; V was cut back by 0 bases and J by 7 bases. As DNA, the CDR3 is TGTGCCACCAGCAGAGATAGACTAGCGGGGGGTATCTGGACCCAGTACTTC. Its protein is CATSRDRLAGGIWTQYF.

This clone was counted only a few times. As DNA, the CDR3 is TGCGCCAGCAGCTCACAGGGCTCGAACACTGAAGCTTTCTTT. Protein: CASSSQGSNTEAFF. This sequence joins TRBV5-1 and TRBJ1-1; tentatively, D is TRBD1 (6 bases). The CDR3 has 14 amino acids. The germline CDR1 and CDR2 sequences are SGHRS and YFSETQ. Trimming removed 3 bases from V and 1 base from J, with 10 bases in between. Based on the CDR3 plus reference TRBV5-1 and TRBJ1-1, the full variable domain is KAGVTQTPRYLIKTRGQQVTLSCSPISGHRSVSWYQQTPGQGLQFLFEYFSETQRNKGNFPGRFSGRQFSNSRSEMNVSTLELGDSALYLCASSSQGSNTEAFFGQGTRLTVV.

This clone has a single count. The genes are TRBV11-2 and TRBJ2-7; the D gene is possibly TRBD2 (7 bases). The CDR3 has 18 residues. The V and J ends lost 5 bases and 1 base respectively, with 24 bases between them. CDR1 and CDR2 (germline): SGHAT, FQNNGV. Here the CDR3 DNA reads TGTGCCAGCAGCCCAGGGGATTATGGGGGGGCCTTTTCCTACGAGCAGTACTTC. It specifies CASSPGDYGGAFSYEQYF.

V gene TRBV7-6 combines with J gene TRBJ1-5; the D is unclear. The CDR3 has 15 residues. Looked up from germline, CDR1 is SGHVS and CDR2 is FNYEAQ. The V end lost 5 bases, the J end lost 0 bases, and 11 bases lay between the germline ends. As DNA, the CDR3 is TGTGCCAGCAGCCCCCGCTCACATAGCAATCAGCCCCAGCATTTT. Amino acid sequence: CASSPRSHSNQPQHF. Supplemented by reference TRBV7-6 and TRBJ1-5, the full variable domain reads GAGVSQSPRYKVTKRGQDVALRCDPISGHVSLYWYRQALGQGPEFLTYFNYEAQQDKSGLPNDRFSAERPEGSISTLTIQRTEQRDSAMYRCASSPRSHSNQPQHFGDGTRLSIL.

Written as DNA, the CDR3 is TGTGCCAGCAGTGGTTTATCAAGCACAGATACGCAGTATTTT. It codes for CASSGLSSTDTQYF. The V and J genes are TRBV2 and TRBJ2-3; D gene unclear. V was shortened by 4 bases and J by 0 bases, with 8 bases between the two germline ends. Germline V gene lookup returns CDR1 SNHLY and CDR2 FYNNEI. The CDR3 length is 14 residues.

The rearrangement uses TRBV28 and TRBJ1-3, with D hard to call. The CDR3 is 12 amino acids. V lost 6 bases and J 15 bases, leaving 18 bases between the germline ends. The V gene's germline CDR1 is MDHEN and CDR2 SYDVKM. CDR3 amino acids: CASRNKDRAEYF. The DNA for the CDR3 is TGTGCCAGCAGAAATAAGGACCGCGCTGAATATTTT.

This clone was seen a handful of times. CDR3 protein: CASSQRGGIYEQYF. The CDR3 region has the DNA TGTGCCAGCAGCCAGAGAGGGGGCATATACGAGCAGTACTTC. The genes are TRBV3-1 (or the pseudogene TRBV3-2) and TRBJ2-7; 7 nucleotides align to TRBD1. Per germline, CDR1 LGHDT and CDR2 YNNKEL (reference sequence). J lost 4 bases, V lost 3 bases, and 6 bases had no gene match. This CDR3 has 14 amino acids.

The J gene is TRBJ1-1, the V gene TRBV5-6; 8 positions agree with TRBD1. The CDR3 sequence is 14 residues long. Germline V gives CDR1 SGHDT, CDR2 YYEEEE. Germline trimming cut 3 bases from V and 10 bases from J; bases unmatched to any gene: 11. CDR3 sequence: CASSSRDRQGGAFF. Written as DNA, the CDR3 is TGTGCCAGCAGCTCCCGGGACAGGCAGGGTGGAGCTTTCTTT.

By frequency in the sample, this clone is medium-sized. The V and J genes are TRBV15 and TRBJ2-2; TRBD1 matches 10 bases. CDR3 length equals 14 residues. The germline V gene encodes CDR1 LNHNV and CDR2 YYDKDF (reference sequence). J was trimmed by 6 bases and V by 4 bases; bases with no gene match: 2. Here the CDR3 DNA reads TGTGCCACCAGCAAGACAGGGGGCTCCGGGGAGCTGTTTTTT. Amino acid sequence: CATSKTGGSGELFF.

In DNA, the CDR3 is TGTGCCAGCACCGGGGTATATGGGGCTGGTGGCAATCAGCCCCAGCATTTT. Protein sequence: CASTGVYGAGGNQPQHF. The rearrangement links TRBV5-5 to TRBJ1-5; D might be TRBD1 (5 bases). The germline V and J ends were trimmed by 6 bases and 2 bases, with 21 bases remaining between them. The CDR3 consists of 17 residues. Germline CDR1 is SGHKS and CDR2 is YYEKEE (reference sequence).

This clone appeared a single time. CDR3 sequence (DNA): TGTGCCAGCAGCTCCTCCGGCTATCAGCCCCAGCATTTT. This translates into CASSSSGYQPQHF. The chain uses TRBV12-3 or TRBV12-4 and TRBJ1-5; D is ambiguous. The length of the CDR3 is 13 residues. Trimming stripped 6 bases from V and 5 bases from J, with 11 bases between.

This chain connects TRBV6-2 or TRBV6-3 to TRBJ1-6; TRBD1 aligns across 8 bases. V lost 2 bases and J lost 7; bases outside the gene matches: 7. Per germline, CDR1 MNHEY and CDR2 SVGEGT. There are 16 residues in the CDR3. The CDR3 region has the DNA TGTGCCAGCAGTTACGACAGGGGCGCAGGAAATTCACCCCTCCACTTT. Its protein product is CASSYDRGAGNSPLHF.

This clone is medium-sized (0.01 to 0.1%) within its sample. The chain recombines TRBV7-2 with TRBJ2-5, with a possible D match to TRBD2 (6 bases). Germline-derived CDR1 and CDR2 are SGHTA and FQGNSA. This CDR3 comprises 16 residues. V was trimmed by 5 bases and J by 5 bases, leaving 21 bases between them. CDR3 in amino acids: CASSPSGGAIGETQYF. The CDR3 bases are TGTGCCAGCAGCCCAAGTGGAGGGGCTATTGGGGAGACCCAGTACTTC.

The V gene is TRBV9, the J gene TRBJ1-5, with D possibly TRBD1 on 6 matching bases. In germline, CDR1 is SGDLS, CDR2 YYNGEE. The ends were cut back, 1 base at V and 2 bases at J, with 7 bases in the middle. The CDR3 is 14 amino acids. This CDR3 reads CASSVSGGNQPQHF. The CDR3 region has the DNA TGTGCCAGCAGCGTATCAGGGGGCAATCAGCCCCAGCATTTT.

Concerning this clone: One end of the junction does not line up with germline, which may come from a read error. The chain couples TRBV7-7 to TRBJ1-6; tentative D call: TRBD1 (6 bases). Germline lookup yields CDR1 SSHAT and CDR2 FNYEAQ (reference sequence). The CDR3 spans 14 residues. The CDR3 coding sequence is TGTGCTAGCAGCCTTGACAGGTCCGGGTCACCCCTCCACTTT. Protein product: CASSLDRSGSPLHF.

This clone appeared once. The chain carries TRBV28 and TRBJ2-4; D may be TRBD2 (6 bases). The CDR3 consists of 14 residues. The V gene lost 5 bases and the J gene lost 9 bases, with 17 bases spanning the gap. Germline loops: CDR1 MDHEN, CDR2 SYDVKM. This CDR3 is CASSPRLGSGIQYF. CDR3 sequence (DNA): TGTGCCAGCAGTCCCCGACTAGGATCGGGCATTCAGTACTTC.

This chain connects TRBV28 to TRBJ2-5; no clear D gene. The CDR3 contains 11 residues. Germline CDR1 is MDHEN and CDR2 is SYDVKM. Trimming stripped 6 bases from V and 5 bases from J, with 7 bases between. CDR3 coding DNA: TGTGCCAGCAGCTTTCAGGAGACCCAGTACTTC. This encodes CASSFQETQYF.

The CDR3 loop is CASSESTGANYGYTF. The DNA of the CDR3 is TGCGCCAGCAGTGAGTCGACAGGGGCAAACTATGGCTACACCTTC. V usage is TRBV10-1 and J usage is TRBJ1-2; 8 bases fit TRBD1. From germline, CDR1 is WNHNN and CDR2 SYGVQD (reference sequence). The CDR3 has 15 residues. The trim removed 0 bases at V and 2 bases at J, leaving 2 bases unmatched.

J is TRBJ2-2 and V is TRBV28, with a tentative D call TRBD1 (5 bases). CDR1 is MDHEN, CDR2 SYDVKM, per germline. CDR3 length: 13 residues. The ends were cut back, 6 bases at V and 6 bases at J, with 11 bases in the middle. The DNA of the CDR3 is TGTGCCAGCAGGGGGCAGAAGGCCGGGGAGCTGTTTTTT. It translates to CASRGQKAGELFF. The full variable domain, in which reference TRBV28 and TRBJ2-2 provide the parts outside the CDR3, is DVKVTQSSRYLVKRTGEKVFLECVQDMDHENMFWYRQDPGLGLRLIYFSYDVKMKEKGDIPEGYSVSREKKERFSLILESASTNQTSMYLCASRGQKAGELFFGEGSRLTVL.